The following is a TCR beta chain sequence with its context. Per the germline V gene, CDR1 is ENHRY and CDR2 is SYGVKD. Trimming pared 0 bases from V and 1 base from J, leaving 8 bases between. The CDR3 consists of 15 residues. This specimen comes from a study of blood T cell repertoires in COVID-19. Study information: The origin of the acute and convalescent COVID-19 samples was the United States, Italy and Spain. Sample material is recorded as cDNA or gDNA derived from T cells, B-cell-depleted T cells, or PBMCs.

In the original workflow: Reference gene primer amplification gave nucleated cell count estimates. Using immunoSEQ multiplex PCR, the repertoire was profiled, and TCRdb retains in-frame clones only, with some absent. Clone size and the V and J calls come from that table; the DNA yielded D and trimming. This sample has roughly 150,000 clones, with over 75% found just once. The receptor was isolated from a woman in her 40s with acute or convalescent COVID-19. What was sequenced was peripheral blood. The chain links TRBV10-3 to TRBJ2-3, with D unresolved. In DNA form, the CDR3 reads TGTGCCATCAGTGAGTCGGCGGCGGGCACAGATACGCAGTATTTT. Its protein is CAISESAAGTDTQYF.